This TCR beta chain was found in a study of T cells in Graves' hyperthyroidism and ophthalmopathy. Study conclusions and caveats: Blood also contained most expanded thyroid clonotypes above 0.001.

The CDR3 loop spans 14 amino acids. Trimming pared 0 bases from V and 6 bases from J, leaving 12 bases between. Per the germline V gene, CDR1 is SGHAT and CDR2 is FQNNGV. Ophthalmopathy patients had moderate-to-severe active disease, CAS ≥3, NOSPECS ≥4, and disease duration under 3 months. Used for diagnoses were clinical symptoms, serum thyroxine and TRAb, thyroid ultrasound and orbital computed tomography. Researchers amplified the TCR beta CDR3 regions from RNA transcripts. An initial round of RT-PCR targeting the TCR CDR3 relied on the HTBI primer set. TCRdb processed the multiplex PCR reads anew with MiXCR; each CDR3 protein has one entry. The data contain about half a million distinct CDR3 sequences, around a quarter of them singletons. This clonotype was counted ten times or more. Its antigen is not known.

This sequence joins TRBV11-2 and TRBJ2-7; D is ambiguous. This receptor was identified in a woman in her twenties or thirties with Graves' ophthalmopathy. The sample taken for sequencing was blood. The CDR3 sequence: CASSLDRGFGEQYF. CDR3 nucleotides: TGTGCCAGCAGCTTAGACCGAGGCTTCGGCGAGCAGTACTTC.